These 2 T cell receptor beta chains were sequenced from one sample in a study of shared clonotypes between healthy human individuals. Measured with immunoSEQ multiplex PCR; TCRdb has only the in-frame clones, and not every one. The sample lists over a million clones; about 98% were seen once. The sample comprised naive CD4+ T cells sorted from blood. Subset indicated: CD45RA+ positively selected. The receptors stem from a man aged 25 to 40 in good health.

The chain links TRBV7-9 to TRBJ1-5, with TRBD1 identical over 7 bases. J was trimmed by 3 bases and V by 0 bases; bases with no gene match: 8. In germline, CDR1 is SEHNR, CDR2 FQNEAQ (reference sequence). The CDR3 extends over 17 amino acids. The DNA of the CDR3 is TGTGCCAGCAGCTTAGCGCAGGGGACAGCACTCAATCAGCCCCAGCATTTT. This translates into CASSLAQGTALNQPQHF.

This sequence joins TRBV2 and TRBJ1-1, with a tentative D call TRBD1 (5 bases). V lost 4 bases and J 1 base, leaving 7 bases between the germline ends. The CDR3 length is 13 residues. CDR1 is SNHLY and CDR2 is FYNNEI in the germline V gene. As DNA, the CDR3 is TGTGCCAGCAGTGGACAGTCGAACACTGAAGCTTTCTTT. Translation: CASSGQSNTEAFF.